This T cell receptor (beta chain) comes out of a study of radiation and T cells in renal cell carcinoma. Sample time point: blood 2 weeks post-SBRT. Treatment given: 15 Gy SBRT to primary tumor, nephrectomy 4 weeks later. Trimming stripped 0 bases from V and 5 bases from J, with 8 bases between. The CDR3 has 14 residues. In germline, CDR1 is SGHRS, CDR2 YFSETQ. As to this clone: Its antigen is still unknown. Distinct nucleotide sequences in the sample also encode this CDR3.

Regarding the study as a whole: From baseline, blood top tumor clonotypes peaked at 2 weeks post-radiation.

The assay was immunoSEQ multiplex PCR, and TCRdb's table has in-frame clones only and misses some. Here the sample spans 160,000 or so clones, around 90% being singletons. Sequencing used blood, obtained from a patient whose treatment included radiotherapy and nephrectomy. The source of this sequence is a woman between 45 and 65 years old with renal cell carcinoma. The rearrangement uses TRBV5-1 and TRBJ1-4; D is possibly TRBD1 (6 bases). The CDR3 reads CASSLGQGNEKLFF. For the CDR3, the DNA is TGCGCCAGCAGCTTGGGGCAGGGGAATGAAAAACTGTTTTTT. Filled out from reference TRBV5-1 and TRBJ1-4, the complete variable domain reads KAGVTQTPRYLIKTRGQQVTLSCSPISGHRSVSWYQQTPGQGLQFLFEYFSETQRNKGNFPGRFSGRQFSNSRSEMNVSTLELGDSALYLCASSLGQGNEKLFFGSGTQLSVL.